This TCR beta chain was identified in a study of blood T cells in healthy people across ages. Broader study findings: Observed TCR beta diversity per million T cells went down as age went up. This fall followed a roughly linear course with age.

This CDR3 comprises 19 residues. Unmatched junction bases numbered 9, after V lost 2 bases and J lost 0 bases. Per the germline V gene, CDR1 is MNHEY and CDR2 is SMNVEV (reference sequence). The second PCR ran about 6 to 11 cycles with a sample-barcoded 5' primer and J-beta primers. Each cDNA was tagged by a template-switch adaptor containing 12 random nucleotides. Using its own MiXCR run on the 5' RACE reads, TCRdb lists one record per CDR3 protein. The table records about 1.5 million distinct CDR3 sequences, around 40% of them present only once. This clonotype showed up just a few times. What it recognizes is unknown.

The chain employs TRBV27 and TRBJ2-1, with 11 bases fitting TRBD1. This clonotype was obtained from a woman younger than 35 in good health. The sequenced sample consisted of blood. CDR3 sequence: CASSLRDRGFGGSYNEQFF. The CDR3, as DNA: TGTGCCAGCAGTTTAAGGGACAGGGGGTTTGGGGGCTCCTACAATGAGCAGTTCTTC.